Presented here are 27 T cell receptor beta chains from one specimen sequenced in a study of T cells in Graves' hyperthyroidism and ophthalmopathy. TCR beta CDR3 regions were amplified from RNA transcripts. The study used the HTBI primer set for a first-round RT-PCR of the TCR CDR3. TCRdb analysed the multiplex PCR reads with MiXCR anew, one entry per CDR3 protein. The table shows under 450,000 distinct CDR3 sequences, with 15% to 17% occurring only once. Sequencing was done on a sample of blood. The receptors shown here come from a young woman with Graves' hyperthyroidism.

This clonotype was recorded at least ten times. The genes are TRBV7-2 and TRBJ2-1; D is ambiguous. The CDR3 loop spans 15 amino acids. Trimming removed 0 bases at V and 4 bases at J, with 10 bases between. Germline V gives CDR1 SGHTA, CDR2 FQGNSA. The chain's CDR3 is CASSLAGSIYNEQFF. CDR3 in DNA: TGTGCCAGCAGCTTAGCGGGCAGTATATACAATGAGCAGTTCTTC. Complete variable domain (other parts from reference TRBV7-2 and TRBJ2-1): GAGVSQSPSNKVTEKGKDVELRCDPISGHTALYWYRQSLGQGLEFLIYFQGNSAPDKSGLPSDRFSAERTGGSVSTLTIQRTQQEDSAVYLCASSLAGSIYNEQFFGPGTRLTVL.

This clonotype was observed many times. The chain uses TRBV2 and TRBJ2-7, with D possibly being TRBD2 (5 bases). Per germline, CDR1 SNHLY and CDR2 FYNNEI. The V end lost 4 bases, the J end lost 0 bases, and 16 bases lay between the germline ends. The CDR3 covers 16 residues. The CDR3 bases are TGTGCCAGCAGTGGGGAGAAGCTAGTCCGCTCCTACGAGCAGTACTTC. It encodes CASSGEKLVRSYEQYF. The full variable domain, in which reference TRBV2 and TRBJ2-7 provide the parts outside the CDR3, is EPEVTQTPSHQVTQMGQEVILRCVPISNHLYFYWYRQILGQKVEFLVSFYNNEISEKSEIFDDQFSVERPDGSNFTLKIRSTKLEDSAMYFCASSGEKLVRSYEQYFGPGTRLTVT.

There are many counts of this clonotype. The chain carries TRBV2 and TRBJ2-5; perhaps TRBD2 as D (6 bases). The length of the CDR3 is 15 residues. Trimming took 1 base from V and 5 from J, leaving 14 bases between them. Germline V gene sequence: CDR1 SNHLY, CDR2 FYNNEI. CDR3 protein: CASSEGLASAETQYF. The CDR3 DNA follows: TGTGCCAGCAGTGAAGGGCTAGCGAGTGCGGAGACCCAGTACTTC. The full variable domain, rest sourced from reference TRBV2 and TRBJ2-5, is EPEVTQTPSHQVTQMGQEVILRCVPISNHLYFYWYRQILGQKVEFLVSFYNNEISEKSEIFDDQFSVERPDGSNFTLKIRSTKLEDSAMYFCASSEGLASAETQYFGPGTRLLVL.

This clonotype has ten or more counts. The DNA for the CDR3 is TGTGCCAGCAGTGTTGGTTCAGGGACCTACGAGCAGTACTTC. This encodes CASSVGSGTYEQYF. The chain carries TRBV2 and TRBJ2-7, with D possibly being TRBD1 (5 bases). This CDR3 contains 14 residues. The ends were cut back, 4 bases at V and 2 bases at J, with 12 bases in the middle. Looked up from germline, CDR1 is SNHLY and CDR2 is FYNNEI. Complete variable domain (other parts from reference TRBV2 and TRBJ2-7): EPEVTQTPSHQVTQMGQEVILRCVPISNHLYFYWYRQILGQKVEFLVSFYNNEISEKSEIFDDQFSVERPDGSNFTLKIRSTKLEDSAMYFCASSVGSGTYEQYFGPGTRLTVT.

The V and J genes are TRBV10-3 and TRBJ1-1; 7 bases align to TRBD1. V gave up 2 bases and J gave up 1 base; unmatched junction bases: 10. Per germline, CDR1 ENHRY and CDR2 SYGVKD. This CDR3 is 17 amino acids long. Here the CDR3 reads CAISEGRGGTANTEAFF. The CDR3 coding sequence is TGTGCCATCAGTGAGGGCAGGGGGGGGACGGCGAACACTGAAGCTTTCTTT.

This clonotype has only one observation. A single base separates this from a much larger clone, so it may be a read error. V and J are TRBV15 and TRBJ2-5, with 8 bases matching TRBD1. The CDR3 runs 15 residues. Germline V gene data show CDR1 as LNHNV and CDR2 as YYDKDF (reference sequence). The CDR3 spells CATSREDRVYETQHF. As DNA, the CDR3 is TGTGCCACCAGCAGAGAGGACAGGGTGTACGAGACCCAGCACTTC.

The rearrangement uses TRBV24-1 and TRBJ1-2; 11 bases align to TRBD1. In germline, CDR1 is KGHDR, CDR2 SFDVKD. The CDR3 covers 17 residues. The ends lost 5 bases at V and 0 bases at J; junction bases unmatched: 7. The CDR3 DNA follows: TGTGCCACCAGTGGAGGACAGGGGGCTTTTACTAACTATGGCTACACCTTC. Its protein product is CATSGGQGAFTNYGYTF.

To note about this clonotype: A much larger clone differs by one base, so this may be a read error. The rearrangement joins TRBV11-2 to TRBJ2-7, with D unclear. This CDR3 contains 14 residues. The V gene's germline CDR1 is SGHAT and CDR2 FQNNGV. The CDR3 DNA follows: TGTGACAGCAGCTTAGATCGGGCCTCCTACGAGCAGTACTTC. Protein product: CDSSLDRASYEQYF.

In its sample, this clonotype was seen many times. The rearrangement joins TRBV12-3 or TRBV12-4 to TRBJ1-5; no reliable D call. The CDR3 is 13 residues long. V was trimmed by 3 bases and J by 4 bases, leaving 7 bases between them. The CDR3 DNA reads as TGTGCCAGCAGTTTTTCCCCAAATCAGCCCCAGCATTTT. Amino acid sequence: CASSFSPNQPQHF.

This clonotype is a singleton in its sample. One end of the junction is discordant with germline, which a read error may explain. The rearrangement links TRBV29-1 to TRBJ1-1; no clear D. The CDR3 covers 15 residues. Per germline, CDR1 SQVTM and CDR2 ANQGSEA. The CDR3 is CSVEDLGQMNAEAFF. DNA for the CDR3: TGCAGCGTTGAAGATCTAGGTCAGATGAACGCTGAAGCTTTCTTT.

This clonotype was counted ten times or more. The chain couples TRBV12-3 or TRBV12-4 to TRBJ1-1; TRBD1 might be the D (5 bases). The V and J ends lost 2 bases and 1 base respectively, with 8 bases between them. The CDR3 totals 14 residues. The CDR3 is CASSLRGTNTEAFF. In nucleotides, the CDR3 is TGTGCCAGCAGTTTACGGGGGACGAACACTGAAGCTTTCTTT.

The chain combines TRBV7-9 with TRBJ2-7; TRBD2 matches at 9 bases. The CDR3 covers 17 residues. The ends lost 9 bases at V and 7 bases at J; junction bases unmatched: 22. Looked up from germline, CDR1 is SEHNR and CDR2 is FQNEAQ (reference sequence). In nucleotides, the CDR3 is TGTGCCAGTCGTGGCCCGGGTAGCGGGAGTCCCCCCTGGGAGCAGTACTTC. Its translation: CASRGPGSGSPPWEQYF.

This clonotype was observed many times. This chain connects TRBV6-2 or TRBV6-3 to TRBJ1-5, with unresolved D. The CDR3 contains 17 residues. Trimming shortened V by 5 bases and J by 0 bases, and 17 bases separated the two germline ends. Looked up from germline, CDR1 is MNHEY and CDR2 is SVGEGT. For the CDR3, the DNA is TGTGCCAGCAGTCCGCAGACAAGAGGGTATAGCAATCAGCCCCAGCATTTT. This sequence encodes CASSPQTRGYSNQPQHF.

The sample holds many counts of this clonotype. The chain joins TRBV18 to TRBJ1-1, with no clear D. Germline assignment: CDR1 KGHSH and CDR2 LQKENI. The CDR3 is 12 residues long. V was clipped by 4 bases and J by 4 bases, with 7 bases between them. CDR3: CASSLRPTEAFF. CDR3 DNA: TGTGCCAGCTCACTGCGGCCCACTGAAGCTTTCTTT.

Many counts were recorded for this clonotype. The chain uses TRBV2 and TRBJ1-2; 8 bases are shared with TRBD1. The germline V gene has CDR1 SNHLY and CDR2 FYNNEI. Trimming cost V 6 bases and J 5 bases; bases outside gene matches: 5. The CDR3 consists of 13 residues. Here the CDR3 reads CASRSGGYYGYTF. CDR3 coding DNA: TGTGCCAGCAGATCAGGGGGCTATTATGGCTACACCTTC.

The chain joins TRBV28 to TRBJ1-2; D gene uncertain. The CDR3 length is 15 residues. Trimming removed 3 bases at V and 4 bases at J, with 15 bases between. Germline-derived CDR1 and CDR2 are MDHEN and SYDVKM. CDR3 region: CASSLVPANRYGYTF. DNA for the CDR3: TGTGCCAGCAGTTTGGTCCCCGCCAATCGCTATGGCTACACCTTC.

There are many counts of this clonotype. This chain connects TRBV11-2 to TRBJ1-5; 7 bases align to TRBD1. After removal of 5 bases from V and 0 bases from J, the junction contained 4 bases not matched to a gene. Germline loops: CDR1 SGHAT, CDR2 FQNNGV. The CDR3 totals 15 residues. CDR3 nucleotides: TGTGCCAGCAGCCTCTCAGGGGGTAGCAATCAGCCCCAGCATTTT. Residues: CASSLSGGSNQPQHF. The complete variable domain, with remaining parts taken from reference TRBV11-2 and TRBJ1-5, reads EAGVAQSPRYKIIEKRQSVAFWCNPISGHATLYWYQQILGQGPKLLIQFQNNGVVDDSQLPKDRFSAERLKGVDSTLKIQPAKLEDSAVYLCASSLSGGSNQPQHFGDGTRLSIL.

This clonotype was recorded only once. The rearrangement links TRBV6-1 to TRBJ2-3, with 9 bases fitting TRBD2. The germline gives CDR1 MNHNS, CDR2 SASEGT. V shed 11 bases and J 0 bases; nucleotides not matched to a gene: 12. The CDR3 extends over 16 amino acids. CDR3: CAALAGTGTSTDTQYF. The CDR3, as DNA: TGTGCCGCCCTAGCGGGAACAGGAACTAGCACAGATACGCAGTATTTT.

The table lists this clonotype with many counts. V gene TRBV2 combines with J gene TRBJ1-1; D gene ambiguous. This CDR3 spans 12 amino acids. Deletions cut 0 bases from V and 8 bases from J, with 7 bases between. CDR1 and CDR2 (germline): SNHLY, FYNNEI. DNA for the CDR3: TGTGCCAGCAGTGAAGCGCTTGGGGAAGCTTTCTTT. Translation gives CASSEALGEAFF.

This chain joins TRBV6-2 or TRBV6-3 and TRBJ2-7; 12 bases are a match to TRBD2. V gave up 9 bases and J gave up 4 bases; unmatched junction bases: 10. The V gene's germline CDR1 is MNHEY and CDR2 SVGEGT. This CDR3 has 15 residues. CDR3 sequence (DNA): TGTGCCAGACCCCTAGCGGGAGGGCGAGGATACGAGCAGTACTTC. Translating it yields CARPLAGGRGYEQYF.

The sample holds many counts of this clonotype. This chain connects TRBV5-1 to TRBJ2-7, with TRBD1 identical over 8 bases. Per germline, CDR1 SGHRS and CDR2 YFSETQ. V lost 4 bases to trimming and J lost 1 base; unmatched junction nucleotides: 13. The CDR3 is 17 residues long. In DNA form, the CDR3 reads TGCGCCAGCAGCCAGGACAGGGTCCTAGCCCCTTCCTACGAGCAGTACTTC. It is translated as CASSQDRVLAPSYEQYF.

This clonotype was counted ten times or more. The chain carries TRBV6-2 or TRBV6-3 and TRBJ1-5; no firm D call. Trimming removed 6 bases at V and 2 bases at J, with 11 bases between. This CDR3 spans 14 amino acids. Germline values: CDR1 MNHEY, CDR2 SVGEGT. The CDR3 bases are TGTGCCAGCAGCACAAATGGTCGCAATCAGCCCCAGCATTTT. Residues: CASSTNGRNQPQHF.

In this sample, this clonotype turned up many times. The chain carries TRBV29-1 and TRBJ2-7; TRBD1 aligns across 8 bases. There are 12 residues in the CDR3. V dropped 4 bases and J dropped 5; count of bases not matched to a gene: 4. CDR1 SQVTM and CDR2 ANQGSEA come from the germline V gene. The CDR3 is CSVAGQVNEQYF. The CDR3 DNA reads TGCAGCGTTGCGGGACAGGTTAACGAGCAGTACTTC.

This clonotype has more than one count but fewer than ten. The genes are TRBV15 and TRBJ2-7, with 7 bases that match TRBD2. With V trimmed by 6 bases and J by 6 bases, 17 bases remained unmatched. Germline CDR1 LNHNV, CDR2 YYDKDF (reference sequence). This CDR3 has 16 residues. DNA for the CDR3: TGTGCCACCAGATCGATGGGGGATAGGGAGGGGTCCGAGCAGTACTTC. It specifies CATRSMGDREGSEQYF.

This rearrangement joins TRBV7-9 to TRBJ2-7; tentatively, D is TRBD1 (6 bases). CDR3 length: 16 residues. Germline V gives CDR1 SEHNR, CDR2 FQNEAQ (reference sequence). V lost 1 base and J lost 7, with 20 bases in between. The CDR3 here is CASSLDLDRLSGEQYF. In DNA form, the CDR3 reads TGTGCCAGCAGCTTAGACCTGGACAGACTTAGTGGGGAGCAGTACTTC.

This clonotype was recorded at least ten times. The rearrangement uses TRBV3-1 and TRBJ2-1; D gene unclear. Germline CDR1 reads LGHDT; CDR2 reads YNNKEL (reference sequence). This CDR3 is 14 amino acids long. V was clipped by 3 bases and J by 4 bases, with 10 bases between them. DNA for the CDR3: TGTGCCAGCAGCCAGTCAGAGGCGTACAATGAGCAGTTCTTC. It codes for CASSQSEAYNEQFF.

As DNA, the CDR3 is TGTGCCAGCAGCGGGGGGCACCCCCAGGACGAGCAGTACTTC. Amino acids: CASSGGHPQDEQYF. This chain links TRBV9 with TRBJ2-7; D might be TRBD1 (6 bases). The V gene lost 3 bases and the J gene lost 5 bases, with 15 bases spanning the gap. CDR1 is SGDLS, CDR2 YYNGEE, per germline. This CDR3 comprises 14 residues.